These 9 T cell receptor beta chains came from one sample sequenced in a study of T cell changes during pregnancy in multiple sclerosis. The method was immunoSEQ multiplex PCR; TCRdb's version includes in-frame clones alone and lacks a portion of them. The table has approximately 63,000 clones, about 92% seen once; the top ten hold 2%. Sequences were derived from peripheral blood, sampled in the third trimester of pregnancy. The receptors originated from a female donor in good health, enrolled as a control in a pregnancy study.

This rearrangement joins TRBV18 to TRBJ1-4; D is undetermined. The germline V and J ends were trimmed by 3 bases and 0 bases, with 11 bases remaining between them. CDR3 size: 16 residues. The germline V gene has CDR1 KGHSH and CDR2 LQKENI. CDR3 amino acids: CASSPLVLATNEKLFF. The CDR3 nucleotides are TGTGCCAGCTCACCGTTAGTTCTTGCAACTAATGAAAAACTGTTTTTT.

The chain links TRBV10-3 to TRBJ2-6, with a tentative D call TRBD1 (6 bases). V lost 5 bases and J lost 0, with 14 bases in between. There are 17 residues in the CDR3. The germline gives CDR1 ENHRY, CDR2 SYGVKD. This chain's CDR3 is CAISWGQRPSGANVLTF. The CDR3 DNA reads as TGTGCCATCAGTTGGGGGCAAAGACCCTCTGGGGCCAACGTCCTGACTTTC.

This chain links TRBV6-5 with TRBJ1-1; D remains ambiguous. Trimming left V 8 bases short and J 10 bases short, with 14 bases between. The CDR3 runs 11 residues. From germline, CDR1 is MNHEY and CDR2 SVGAGI. CDR3 sequence: CASLDGVRAFF. CDR3 coding DNA: TGTGCCAGCCTCGACGGGGTAAGAGCTTTCTTT.

The chain joins TRBV7-3 to TRBJ2-1; TRBD1 is a possible D gene (5 bases). There are 14 residues in the CDR3. CDR1 is SGHTA, CDR2 FQGTGA, per germline. V shed 1 base and J shed 3 bases, with 7 bases lying between them. The chain's CDR3 is CASSLKGDYNEQFF. CDR3 nucleotides: TGTGCCAGCAGCTTAAAAGGGGACTACAATGAGCAGTTCTTC.

The rearrangement links TRBV28 to TRBJ1-3; D is unclear. Trimming took 5 bases from V and 0 from J, leaving 8 bases between them. Germline V CDR1 and CDR2: MDHEN, SYDVKM. CDR3 length equals 14 residues. The CDR3 loop reads CASSPRGSGNTIYF. The DNA for the CDR3 is TGTGCCAGCAGTCCCCGGGGCTCTGGAAACACCATATATTTT.

The table lists this clone with a few counts. The gene calls are TRBV5-6 and TRBJ1-1, with TRBD1 matching 9 bases. This CDR3 has 16 residues. Germline V gene data show CDR1 as SGHDT and CDR2 as YYEEEE. V lost 2 bases to trimming and J lost 4 bases; unmatched junction nucleotides: 9. This CDR3 reads CASSFGDRDMATEAFF. Here the CDR3 DNA reads TGTGCCAGCAGCTTTGGGGACAGGGATATGGCCACTGAAGCTTTCTTT. The entire variable domain, with the rest obtained from reference TRBV5-6 and TRBJ1-1, is as follows: DAGVTQSPTHLIKTRGQQVTLRCSPKSGHDTVSWYQQALGQGPQFIFQYYEEEERQRGNFPDRFSGHQFPNYSSELNVNALLLGDSALYLCASSFGDRDMATEAFFGQGTRLTVV.

The V gene is TRBV14, the J gene TRBJ2-2, with TRBD2 identical over 7 bases. The V and J ends lost 4 bases and 5 bases, in that order; junction bases with no gene match: 7. The germline CDR1 and CDR2 sequences are SGHDN and FVKESK. This CDR3 contains 15 residues. The CDR3 sequence is CASSPASGSTGELFF. The CDR3 DNA sequence: TGTGCCAGCAGCCCCGCTAGCGGTAGTACCGGGGAGCTGTTTTTT. Looking up the rest from reference TRBV14 and TRBJ2-2 gives the full variable domain: EAGVTQFPSHSVIEKGQTVTLRCDPISGHDNLYWYRRVMGKEIKFLLHFVKESKQDESGMPNNRFLAERTGGTYSTLKVQPAELEDSGVYFCASSPASGSTGELFFGEGSRLTVL.

CDR3 residues: CATSRDLARGGDTQYF. The CDR3 DNA reads TGTGCCACCAGCAGAGATCTAGCCAGGGGTGGAGATACGCAGTATTTT. This rearrangement joins TRBV15 to TRBJ2-3, with D possibly being TRBD1 (6 bases). The V gene lost 0 bases and the J gene lost 5 bases, with 15 bases spanning the gap. Germline CDR1 reads LNHNV; CDR2 reads YYDKDF (reference sequence). CDR3 length equals 16 residues.

The chain carries TRBV10-3 and TRBJ2-5; perhaps TRBD2 as D (5 bases). Trimming removed 4 bases at V and 3 bases at J, with 24 bases between. Germline values: CDR1 ENHRY, CDR2 SYGVKD. This CDR3 is 18 amino acids long. The CDR3 is CAISVGVSSLPHKETQYF. The CDR3 coding sequence is TGTGCCATCAGTGTTGGGGTGTCTAGCCTGCCCCACAAAGAGACCCAGTACTTC.